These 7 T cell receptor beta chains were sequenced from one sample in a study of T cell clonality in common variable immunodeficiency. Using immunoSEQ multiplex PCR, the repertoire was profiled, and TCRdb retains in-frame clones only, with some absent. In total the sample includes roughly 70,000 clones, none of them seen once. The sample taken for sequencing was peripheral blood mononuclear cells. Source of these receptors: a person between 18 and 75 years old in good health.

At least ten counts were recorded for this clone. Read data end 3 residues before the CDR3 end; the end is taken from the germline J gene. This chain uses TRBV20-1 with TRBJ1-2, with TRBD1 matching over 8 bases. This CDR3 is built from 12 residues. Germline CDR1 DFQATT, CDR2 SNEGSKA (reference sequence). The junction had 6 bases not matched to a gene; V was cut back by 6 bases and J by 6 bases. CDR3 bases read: TGCAGTGCAGATACAGGGGGGGATGGC. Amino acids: CSADTGGDG. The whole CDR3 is CSADTGGDGYTF.

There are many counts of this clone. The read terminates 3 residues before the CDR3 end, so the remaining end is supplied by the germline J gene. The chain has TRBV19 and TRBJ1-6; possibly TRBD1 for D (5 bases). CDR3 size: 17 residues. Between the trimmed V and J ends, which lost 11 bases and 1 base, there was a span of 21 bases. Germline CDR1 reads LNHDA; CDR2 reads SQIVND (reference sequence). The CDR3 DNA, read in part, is TGTGCCTCTTGTCGGCTAAGGGGAGAGTCCTATAATTCACCC. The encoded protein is CASCRLRGESYNSP. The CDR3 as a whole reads CASCRLRGESYNSPLHF.

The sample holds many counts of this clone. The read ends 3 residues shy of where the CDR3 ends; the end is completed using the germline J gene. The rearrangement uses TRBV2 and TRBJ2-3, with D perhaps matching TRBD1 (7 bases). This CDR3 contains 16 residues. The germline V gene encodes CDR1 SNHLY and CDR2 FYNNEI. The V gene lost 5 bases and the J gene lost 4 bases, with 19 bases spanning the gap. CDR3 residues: CASSISPQGGADTQYF. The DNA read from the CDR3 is TGTGCCAGCAGTATCTCCCCCCAGGGGGGCGCAGATACG.

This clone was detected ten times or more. The CDR3 DNA, read in part, is TGCAGTGCTAGAGAGTTCTGGACTAGCGGGGGTGATACG. This encodes CSAREFWTSGGDT. The whole CDR3 protein is CSAREFWTSGGDTQYF. This rearrangement joins TRBV20-1 to TRBJ2-3; 13 bases agree with TRBD2. The read finishes 3 residues shy of the CDR3 end, and the germline J gene is used to complete it. Germline values: CDR1 DFQATT, CDR2 SNEGSKA (reference sequence). V trimming: 0 bases; J trimming: 6 bases; junction bases outside the gene matches: 6. The CDR3 runs to 16 residues.

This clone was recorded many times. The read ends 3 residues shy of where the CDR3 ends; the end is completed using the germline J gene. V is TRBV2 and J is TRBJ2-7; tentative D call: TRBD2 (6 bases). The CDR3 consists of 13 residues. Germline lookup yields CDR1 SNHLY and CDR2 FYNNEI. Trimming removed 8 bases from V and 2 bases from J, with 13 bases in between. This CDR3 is CASHYSGTYEQYF. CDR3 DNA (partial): TGTGCCAGCCACTATAGCGGAACCTACGAG.

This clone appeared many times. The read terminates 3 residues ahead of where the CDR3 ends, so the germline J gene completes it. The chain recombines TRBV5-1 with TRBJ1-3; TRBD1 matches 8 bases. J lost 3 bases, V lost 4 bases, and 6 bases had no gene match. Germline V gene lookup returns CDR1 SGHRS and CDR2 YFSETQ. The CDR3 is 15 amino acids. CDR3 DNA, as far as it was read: TGCGCCAGCAGCGGAACAGGGGGAGGTGGAAACACC. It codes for CASSGTGGGGNT. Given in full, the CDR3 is CASSGTGGGGNTIYF.

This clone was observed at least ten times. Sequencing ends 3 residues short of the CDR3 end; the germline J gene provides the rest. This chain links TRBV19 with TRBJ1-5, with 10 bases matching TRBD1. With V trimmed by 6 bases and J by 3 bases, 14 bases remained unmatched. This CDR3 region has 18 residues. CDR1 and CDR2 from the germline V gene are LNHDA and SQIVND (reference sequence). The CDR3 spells CASSRDRGRGAFNQPQHF. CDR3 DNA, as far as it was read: TGTGCCAGTAGCCGGGACAGGGGTCGGGGAGCCTTCAATCAGCCC.